Described below is a single T cell receptor (beta chain) sequence and its context. Its cognate antigen is unknown. V was clipped by 2 bases and J by 4 bases; unmatched bases: 6. The CDR3 is 15 residues long. The germline V gene has CDR1 SGDLS and CDR2 YYNGEE. Each CDR3 protein gets one entry after TCRdb re-called the 5' RACE reads with MiXCR. The profile shows fewer than 250,000 distinct CDR3 sequences, about 18% of them singletons. This entry is derived from a study of CD8 T cells in ankylosing spondylitis. Study-wide results and limits: There were earlier reports of some motif variants in reactive arthritis synovial fluid and blood. For ankylosing spondylitis blood, a TCR beta motif of 7 to 9 highly homologous variants appeared characteristic.

The material sequenced was blood, either unsorted or a sorted T cell fraction (not recorded which). This TCR came from a male donor with ankylosing spondylitis. The chain employs TRBV9 and TRBJ2-3, with 8 bases lining up with TRBD1. CDR3 nucleotides: TGTGCCAGCAGCGTTGACAGGGGTCCCGCAGATACGCAGTATTTT. This translates into CASSVDRGPADTQYF. Based on the CDR3 plus reference TRBV9 and TRBJ2-3, the full variable domain is DSGVTQTPKHLITATGQRVTLRCSPRSGDLSVYWYQQSLDQGLQFLIQYYNGEERAKGNILERFSAQQFPDLHSELNLSSLELGDSALYFCASSVDRGPADTQYFGPGTRLTVL.